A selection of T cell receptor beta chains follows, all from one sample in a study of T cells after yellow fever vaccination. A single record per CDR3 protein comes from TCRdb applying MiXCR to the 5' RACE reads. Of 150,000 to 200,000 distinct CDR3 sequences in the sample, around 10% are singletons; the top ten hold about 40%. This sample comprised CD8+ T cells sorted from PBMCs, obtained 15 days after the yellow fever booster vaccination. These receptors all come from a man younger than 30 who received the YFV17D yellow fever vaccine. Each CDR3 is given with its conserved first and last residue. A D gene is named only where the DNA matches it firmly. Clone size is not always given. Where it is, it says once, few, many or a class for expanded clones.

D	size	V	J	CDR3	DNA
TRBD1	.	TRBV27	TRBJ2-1	CASSPSRTGGNEQFF	TGTGCCAGCAGCCCCTCCCGGACAGGGGGCAATGAGCAGTTCTTC
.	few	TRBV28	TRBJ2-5	CASSFADPRAQETQYF	TGTGCCAGCAGTTTCGCGGACCCGCGGGCCCAAGAGACCCAGTACTTC
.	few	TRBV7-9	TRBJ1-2	CASSPPERADENTF	TGTGCCAGCAGCCCCCCGGAGAGGGCCGATGAAAACACCTTC
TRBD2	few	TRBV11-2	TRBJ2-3	CASSASAGGTDTQYF	TGTGCCAGCAGCGCGTCCGCGGGGGGAACAGATACGCAGTATTTT
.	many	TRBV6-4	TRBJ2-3	CASSESLERTDTQYF	TGTGCCAGCAGTGAATCACTAGAAAGGACAGATACGCAGTATTTT
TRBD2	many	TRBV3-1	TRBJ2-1	CASSQSRTSGLYNEQFF	TGTGCCAGCAGCCAATCCCGGACTAGCGGACTCTACAATGAGCAGTTCTTC
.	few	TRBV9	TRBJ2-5	CASSVASSPGSWETQYF	TGTGCCAGCAGCGTAGCAAGTTCCCCGGGCTCCTGGGAGACCCAGTACTTC
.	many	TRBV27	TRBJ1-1	CASSLWGSDTEAFF	TGTGCCAGCAGTTTGTGGGGCTCGGACACTGAAGCTTTCTTT
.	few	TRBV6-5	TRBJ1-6	CASSWAGRPSPLHF	TGTGCCAGCAGTTGGGCAGGCCGCCCTTCACCCCTCCACTTT
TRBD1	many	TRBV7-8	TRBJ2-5	CASSPGTGRQETQYF	TGTGCCAGCAGCCCTGGGACAGGAAGGCAAGAGACCCAGTACTTC
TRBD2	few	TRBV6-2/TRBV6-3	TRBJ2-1	CASSTSGFYNEQFF	TGTGCCAGCAGCACTAGCGGGTTTTACAATGAGCAGTTCTTC
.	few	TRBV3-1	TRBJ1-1	CASSQEIGGANTEAFF	TGTGCCAGCAGCCAAGAAATAGGGGGGGCGAACACTGAAGCTTTCTTT
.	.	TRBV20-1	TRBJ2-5	CSARDPLVWGVKETQYF	TGCAGTGCTAGAGATCCCCTAGTTTGGGGTGTGAAAGAGACCCAGTACTTC
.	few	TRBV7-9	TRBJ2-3	CASSTTGLTDTQYF	TGTGCCAGCAGCACCACAGGGTTAACAGATACGCAGTATTTT
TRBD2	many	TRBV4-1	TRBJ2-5	CASSLQPGLEETQYF	TGCGCCAGCAGCCTTCAACCGGGACTAGAAGAGACCCAGTACTTC
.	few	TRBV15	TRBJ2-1	CATSREAGPPNEQFF	TGTGCCACCAGCAGAGAGGCGGGACCGCCTAATGAGCAGTTCTTC
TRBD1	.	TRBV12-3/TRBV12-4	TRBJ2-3	CASGNRGSTDTQYF	TGTGCCAGCGGAAACAGGGGGAGCACAGATACGCAGTATTTT
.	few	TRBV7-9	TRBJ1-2	CASSPFGRGKSYGYTF	TGTGCCAGCAGCCCATTTGGTCGGGGGAAAAGCTATGGCTACACCTTC
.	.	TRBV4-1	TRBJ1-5	CASSQEAGTQPQHF	TGCGCCAGCAGCCAAGAAGCAGGGACTCAGCCCCAGCATTTT
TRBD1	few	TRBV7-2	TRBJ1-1	CASTETGSIEAFF	TGTGCCAGCACCGAGACAGGGTCGATTGAAGCTTTCTTT
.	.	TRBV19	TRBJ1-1	CASSIVGEWNTEAFF	TGTGCCAGTAGTATAGTCGGGGAATGGAACACTGAAGCTTTCTTT
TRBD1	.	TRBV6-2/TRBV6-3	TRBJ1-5	CASRLDRGDQPQHF	TGTGCCAGCAGGCTGGACAGGGGGGATCAGCCCCAGCATTTT
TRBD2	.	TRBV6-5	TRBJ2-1	CASSYLLAGDNEQFF	TGTGCCAGCAGTTACCTACTAGCGGGGGACAATGAGCAGTTCTTC
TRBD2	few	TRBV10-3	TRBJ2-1	CAISDTSGNEQFF	TGTGCCATCAGTGATACTAGCGGCAATGAGCAGTTCTTC
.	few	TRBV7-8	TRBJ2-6	CASSYGTTVSGANVLTF	TGTGCCAGCAGCTACGGGACAACCGTCTCTGGGGCCAACGTCCTGACTTTC
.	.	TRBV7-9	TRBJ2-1	CASSLALHNEQFF	TGTGCCAGCAGCTTAGCCCTACACAATGAGCAGTTCTTC
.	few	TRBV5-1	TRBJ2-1	CASSSEGESYNEQFF	TGCGCCAGCAGCTCGGAGGGGGAATCCTACAATGAGCAGTTCTTC
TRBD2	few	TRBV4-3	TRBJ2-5	CASSQVFARGGEETQYF	TGCGCCAGCAGCCAAGTTTTCGCGCGGGGGGGCGAAGAGACCCAGTACTTC
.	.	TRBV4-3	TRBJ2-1	CATAGGSYNEQFF	TGCGCCACTGCTGGCGGCTCCTACAATGAGCAGTTCTTC
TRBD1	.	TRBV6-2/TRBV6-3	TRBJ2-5	CASSYSHRDRGLQETQYF	TGTGCCAGCAGTTACTCGCACCGGGACAGGGGGCTTCAAGAGACCCAGTACTTC
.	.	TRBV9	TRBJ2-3	CASSVSGDTQYF	TGTGCCAGCAGCGTATCAGGGGATACGCAGTATTTT
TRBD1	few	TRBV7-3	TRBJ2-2	CASSSETGGFAGELFF	TGTGCCAGCAGCTCGGAGACAGGGGGTTTCGCCGGGGAGCTGTTTTTT
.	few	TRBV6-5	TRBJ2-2	CASSSMNTGELFF	TGTGCCAGCAGTTCAATGAACACCGGGGAGCTGTTTTTT
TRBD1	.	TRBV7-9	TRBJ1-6	CASSPPGGVGYSPLHF	TGTGCCAGCAGCCCCCCAGGGGGGGTGGGGTATTCACCCCTCCACTTT
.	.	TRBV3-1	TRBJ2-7	CASSQEGNWPYEQYF	TGTGCCAGCAGCCAAGAGGGAAACTGGCCCTACGAGCAGTACTTC
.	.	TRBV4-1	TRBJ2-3	CASSQSLVSTDTQYF	TGCGCCAGCAGCCAGAGTCTAGTTAGCACAGATACGCAGTATTTT
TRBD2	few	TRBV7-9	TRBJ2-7	CASSVEVGLRSYEQYF	TGTGCCAGCAGCGTAGAGGTGGGACTACGCTCCTACGAGCAGTACTTC
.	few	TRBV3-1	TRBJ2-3	CASSPAAPIGDTQYF	TGTGCCAGCAGCCCGGCAGCCCCGATTGGGGATACGCAGTATTTT
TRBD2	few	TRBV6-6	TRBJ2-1	CASSYGTSGNNEQFF	TGTGCCAGCAGTTACGGGACTAGCGGTAACAATGAGCAGTTCTTC
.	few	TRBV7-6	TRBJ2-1	CASSLARGGNEQFF	TGTGCCAGCAGCTTAGCCCGCGGAGGCAATGAGCAGTTCTTC
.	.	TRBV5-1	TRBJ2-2	CASTPPNTGELFF	TGCGCCAGCACCCCGCCGAACACCGGGGAGCTGTTTTTT
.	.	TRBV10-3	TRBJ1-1	CAISIGTTQNTEAFF	TGTGCCATCAGTATCGGGACAACTCAGAACACTGAAGCTTTCTTT
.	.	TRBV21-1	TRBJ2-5	CASSTSTGQETQYF	TGTGCCAGCAGCACATCGACAGGGCAAGAGACCCAGTACTTC
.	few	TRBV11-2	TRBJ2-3	CASRAASVADTQYF	TGTGCCAGCAGGGCCGCGAGCGTCGCAGATACGCAGTATTTT
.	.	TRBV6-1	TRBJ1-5	CASSEALGNQPQHF	TGTGCCAGCAGTGAAGCATTGGGCAATCAGCCCCAGCATTTT
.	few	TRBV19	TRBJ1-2	CASLSGDYGYTF	TGTGCCAGTCTCTCAGGGGACTATGGCTACACCTTC
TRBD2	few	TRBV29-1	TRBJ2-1	CSVGGVYNEQFF	TGCAGCGTCGGGGGGGTATACAATGAGCAGTTCTTC
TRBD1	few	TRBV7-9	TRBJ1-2	CASSRTGDLNKYGYTF	TGTGCCAGCAGCAGGACAGGGGACCTAAACAAGTATGGCTACACCTTC
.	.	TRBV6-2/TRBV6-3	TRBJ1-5	CASSIETGIPNQPQHF	TGTGCCAGCAGTATTGAAACAGGGATCCCCAATCAGCCCCAGCATTTT
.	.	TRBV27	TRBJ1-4	CASSFNPGANEQLFF	TGTGCCAGCAGCTTCAACCCCGGGGCTAATGAACAACTGTTTTTT
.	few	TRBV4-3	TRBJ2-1	CASSQDGEVYNEQFF	TGCGCCAGCAGCCAAGATGGGGAAGTCTACAATGAGCAGTTCTTC
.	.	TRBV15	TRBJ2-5	CATTDRWGQETQYF	TGTGCCACCACCGACCGGTGGGGGCAAGAGACCCAGTACTTC
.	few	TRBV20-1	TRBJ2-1	CSARVPTDNEQFF	TGCAGTGCTAGAGTACCCACTGACAATGAGCAGTTCTTC